This T cell receptor beta chain derives from a study of blood T cell repertoires in COVID-19. Study as a whole: Samples representing acute and convalescent COVID-19 were sourced from the United States, Italy and Spain. Sources were T cells, B-cell-depleted T cells, or PBMCs; the material itself was cDNA or gDNA.

This CDR3 spans 13 amino acids. Germline trimming cut 3 bases from V and 8 bases from J; bases unmatched to any gene: 6. Germline CDR1 is MNHEY and CDR2 is SMNVEV (reference sequence). This clone was found once. Original processing methods: Amplified reference gene primers provided the basis for estimating nucleated cell counts. TCRdb keeps only in-frame clones here, not all; method: immunoSEQ multiplex PCR. V, J and clone size reflect that table, while D and trimming were determined from the DNA. The table has approximately 160,000 clones, about 92% seen once. The V gene is TRBV27, the J gene TRBJ1-2; 7 positions match TRBD1. Sequences were obtained from peripheral blood. The origin of this receptor is a woman aged 60-75 years with COVID-19, enrolled during active disease. The chain's CDR3 is CASSFDRAWGYTF. The DNA of the CDR3 is TGTGCCAGCAGTTTCGACAGGGCTTGGGGCTACACCTTC.